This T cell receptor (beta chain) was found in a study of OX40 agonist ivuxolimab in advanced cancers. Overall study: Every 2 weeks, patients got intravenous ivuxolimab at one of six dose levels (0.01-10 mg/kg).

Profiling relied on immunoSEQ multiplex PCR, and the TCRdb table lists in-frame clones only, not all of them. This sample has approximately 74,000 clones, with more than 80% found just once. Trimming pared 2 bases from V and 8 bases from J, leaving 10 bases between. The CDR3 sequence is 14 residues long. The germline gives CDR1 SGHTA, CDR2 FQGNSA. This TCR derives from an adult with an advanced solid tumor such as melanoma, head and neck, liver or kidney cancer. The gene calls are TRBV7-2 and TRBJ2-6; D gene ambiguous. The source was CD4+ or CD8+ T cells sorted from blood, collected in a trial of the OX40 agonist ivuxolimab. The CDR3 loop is CASSLPGKTNVLTF. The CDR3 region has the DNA TGTGCCAGCAGCTTACCAGGCAAGACCAACGTCCTGACTTTC.